The source of this T cell receptor (beta chain) is a study of cytomegalovirus exposure and HLA in healthy donors. The wider study: Among the approximately 400 genotyped donors, 81% were placed in the Caucasian-associated ancestry cluster. General study results and limits: Altogether, 150 to 200 TCR beta chains were recorded as cytomegalovirus-associated. For most subjects, TCR beta sequences were reported to predict HLA-A and HLA-B alleles with accuracy.

The PCR had 60 Vbeta and 13 Jbeta primers. Sequencing used immunoSEQ multiplex PCR; TCRdb keeps in-frame clones, though not all of them. The sample comprises approximately 140,000 clones, roughly 79% of which are singletons, and around 0.7% rests with the top ten. This CDR3 region has 15 residues. Germline V gene data show CDR1 as SGHTA and CDR2 as FQGNSA. The V gene end was trimmed by 6 bases and the J gene end by 5 bases; junction bases not matched to a gene: 11. A note on this clone: Its target is unknown.

This clonotype was obtained from a man aged 18 to 30 in good health and CMV-seronegative. The specimen sequenced was PBMCs. V gene TRBV7-2 combines with J gene TRBJ2-3; 7 nucleotides agree with TRBD2. CDR3 sequence: CASSSSGLSGDTQYF. DNA of the CDR3: TGTGCCAGCAGTTCTAGCGGCCTCAGTGGAGATACGCAGTATTTT.